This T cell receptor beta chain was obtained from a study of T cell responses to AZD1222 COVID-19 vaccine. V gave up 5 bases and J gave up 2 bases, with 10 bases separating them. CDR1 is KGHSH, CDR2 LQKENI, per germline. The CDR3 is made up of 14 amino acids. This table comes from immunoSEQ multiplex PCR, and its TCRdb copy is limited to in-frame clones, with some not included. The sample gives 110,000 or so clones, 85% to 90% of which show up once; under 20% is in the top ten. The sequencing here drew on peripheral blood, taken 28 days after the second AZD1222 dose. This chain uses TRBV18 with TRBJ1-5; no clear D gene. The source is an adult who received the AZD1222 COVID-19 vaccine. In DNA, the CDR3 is TGTGCCAGCTCAGCGGACTCCCGCAATCAGCCCCAGCATTTT. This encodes CASSADSRNQPQHF.